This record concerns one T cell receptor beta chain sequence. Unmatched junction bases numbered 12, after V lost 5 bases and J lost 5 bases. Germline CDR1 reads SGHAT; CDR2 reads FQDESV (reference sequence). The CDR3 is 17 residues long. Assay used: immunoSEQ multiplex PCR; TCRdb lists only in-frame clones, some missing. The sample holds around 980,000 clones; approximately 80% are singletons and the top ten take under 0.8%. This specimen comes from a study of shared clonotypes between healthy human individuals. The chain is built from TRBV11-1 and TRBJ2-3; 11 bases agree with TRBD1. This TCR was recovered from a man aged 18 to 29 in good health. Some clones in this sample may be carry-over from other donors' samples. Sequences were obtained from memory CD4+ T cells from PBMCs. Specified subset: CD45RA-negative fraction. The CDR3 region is CASSRNPDRGRRDTQYF. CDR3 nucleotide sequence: TGTGCCAGCAGCCGAAATCCGGACAGGGGGCGGCGAGATACGCAGTATTTT.